Reported below is one TCR beta chain. These data come from a study of CD8 T cells in Susac syndrome. TCR beta sequencing covered blood CD8+ and CD4+ T cells. RNA in amounts of about 0.5 to 1 ug was reverse transcribed with random hexamers. TCRdb passed the immunoSEQ multiplex PCR reads through MiXCR, listing each CDR3 protein once. The data show some 300,000 distinct CDR3 sequences, with approximately 90% seen just once and roughly 0.2% held by the top ten. The source is a human donor with multiple sclerosis. The sequencing sample was made of CD8+ T cells from PBMCs.

The CDR3 protein is CASSQHSLAGGPWNEQFF. The CDR3 DNA reads as TGTGCCAGCAGCCAACATTCTCTGGCGGGAGGGCCGTGGAATGAGCAGTTCTTC. V and J are TRBV14 and TRBJ2-1; 9 bases fit TRBD2. Germline V gives CDR1 SGHDN, CDR2 FVKESK. Losses at the gene ends were 2 bases for V and 7 bases for J; bases not matched to a gene: 15. The CDR3 extends over 18 amino acids.